The present T cell receptor (beta chain) was sequenced within a study of cytomegalovirus exposure and HLA in healthy donors. Study-wide background: The 120 or so validation repertoires used a platform that matched the one used for the approximately 670 first-cohort repertoires, as a later analysis reported. Study-level findings and limits: Reportedly, cytomegalovirus status was diagnosed with high sensitivity and specificity. The study recorded fewer than 200 TCR beta chains that were cytomegalovirus-associated.

The assay was immunoSEQ multiplex PCR, and TCRdb's table has in-frame clones only and misses some. The sample contains around 350,000 clones, approximately 90% of which appear only once. V dropped 8 bases and J dropped 10; count of bases not matched to a gene: 7. Germline-derived CDR1 and CDR2 are MNHNS and SASEGT. The CDR3 spans 11 residues. The validation cohort, a group of over a hundred subjects, included the donors and was separate from the approximately 660-subject first cohort. Comment on this clone: Antigen: not known.

The chain is built from TRBV6-1 and TRBJ1-1; 7 nucleotides agree with TRBD1. The TCR originated in a woman aged 18-29 years in good health and CMV-seronegative. Specimen: PBMCs. DNA for the CDR3: TGTGCCAGCCCCTTCCAGGGGGTAGCTTTCTTT. Its protein product is CASPFQGVAFF.